Below, one T cell receptor (beta chain) is given with its context. This record comes from a study of identical twins. CDR3 length: 19 residues. J gave up 0 bases and V 5 bases, and 10 bases lay outside the gene matches. Looked up from germline, CDR1 is KGHDR and CDR2 is SFDVKD. TCRdb passed the 5' RACE reads through MiXCR, listing each CDR3 protein once. The sample includes hundreds of thousands of distinct CDR3 sequences, approximately 9% of them seen just once. These data also featured in a second study, about yellow fever vaccine responses in identical twins.

Source material: PBMCs. V usage is TRBV24-1 and J usage is TRBJ2-1; 12 bases align to TRBD2. The sequence came from a woman between 18 and 29 years old in good health. CDR3 in amino acids: CATSAMGTSGPISYNEQFF. CDR3 coding DNA: TGTGCCACCAGTGCCATGGGGACTAGCGGGCCTATCTCCTACAATGAGCAGTTCTTC.